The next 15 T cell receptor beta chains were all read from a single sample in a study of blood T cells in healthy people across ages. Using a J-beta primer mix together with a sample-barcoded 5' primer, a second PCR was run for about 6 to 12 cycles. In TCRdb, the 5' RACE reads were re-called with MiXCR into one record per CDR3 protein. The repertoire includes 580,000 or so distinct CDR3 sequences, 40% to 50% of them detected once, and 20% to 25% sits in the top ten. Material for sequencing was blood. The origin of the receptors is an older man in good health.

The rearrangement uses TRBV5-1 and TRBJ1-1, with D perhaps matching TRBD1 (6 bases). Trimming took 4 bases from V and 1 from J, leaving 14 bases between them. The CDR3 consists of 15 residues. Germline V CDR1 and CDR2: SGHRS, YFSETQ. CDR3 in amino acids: CASSPRGARNTEAFF. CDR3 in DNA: TGCGCCAGCAGCCCGAGGGGGGCGCGGAACACTGAAGCTTTCTTT.

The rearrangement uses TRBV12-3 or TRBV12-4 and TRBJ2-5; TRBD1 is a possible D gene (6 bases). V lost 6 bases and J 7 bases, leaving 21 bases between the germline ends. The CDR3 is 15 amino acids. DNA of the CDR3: TGTGCCAGCAGCTACCTCCAGGGGCCTAAAGGGACCCAGTACTTC. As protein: CASSYLQGPKGTQYF.

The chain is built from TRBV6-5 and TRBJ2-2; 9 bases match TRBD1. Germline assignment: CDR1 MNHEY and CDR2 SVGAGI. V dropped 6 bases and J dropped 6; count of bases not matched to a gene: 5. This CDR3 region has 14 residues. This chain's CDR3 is CASRGQGAAGELFF. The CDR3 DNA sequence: TGTGCCAGCAGGGGACAGGGAGCGGCCGGGGAGCTGTTTTTT.

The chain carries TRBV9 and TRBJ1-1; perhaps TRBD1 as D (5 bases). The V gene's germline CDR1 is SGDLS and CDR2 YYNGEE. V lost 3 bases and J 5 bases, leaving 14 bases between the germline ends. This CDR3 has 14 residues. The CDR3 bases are TGTGCCAGCAGCGGGGGAGGACACCCAACTGAAGCTTTCTTT. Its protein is CASSGGGHPTEAFF.

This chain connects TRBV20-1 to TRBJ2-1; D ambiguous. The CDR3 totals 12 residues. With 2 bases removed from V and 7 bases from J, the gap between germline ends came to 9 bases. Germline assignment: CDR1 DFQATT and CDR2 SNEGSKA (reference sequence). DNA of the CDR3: TGCAGTGCTAGATCTAGGGTTAATGAGCAGTTCTTC. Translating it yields CSARSRVNEQFF.

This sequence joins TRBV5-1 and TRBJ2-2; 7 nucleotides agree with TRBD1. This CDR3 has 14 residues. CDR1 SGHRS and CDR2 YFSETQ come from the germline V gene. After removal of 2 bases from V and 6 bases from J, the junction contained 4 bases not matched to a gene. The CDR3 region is CASSLGGDAGELFF. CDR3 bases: TGCGCCAGCAGCTTAGGGGGCGACGCCGGGGAGCTGTTTTTT.

The CDR3 loop is CAWSDTFYEQYF. The CDR3 DNA is TGTGCCTGGAGTGACACATTCTACGAGCAGTACTTC. The chain is built from TRBV30 and TRBJ2-7; unclear D gene. CDR1 is GTSNPN and CDR2 is SVGIG in the germline V gene (reference sequence). CDR3 size: 12 residues. V shed 1 base and J shed 3 bases, with 7 bases lying between them.

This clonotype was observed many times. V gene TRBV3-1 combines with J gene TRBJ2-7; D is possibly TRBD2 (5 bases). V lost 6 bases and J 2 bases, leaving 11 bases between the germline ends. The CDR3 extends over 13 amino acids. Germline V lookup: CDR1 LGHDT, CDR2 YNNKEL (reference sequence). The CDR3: CASSPGLPYEQYF. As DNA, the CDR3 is TGTGCCAGCAGTCCCGGACTGCCCTACGAGCAGTACTTC.

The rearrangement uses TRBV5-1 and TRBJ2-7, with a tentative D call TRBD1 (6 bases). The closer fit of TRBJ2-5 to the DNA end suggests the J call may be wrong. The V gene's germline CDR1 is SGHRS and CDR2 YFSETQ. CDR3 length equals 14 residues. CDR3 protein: CASSRVGGQETQYF. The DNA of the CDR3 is TGCGCCAGCAGTCGCGTAGGGGGTCAAGAGACCCAGTACTTC.

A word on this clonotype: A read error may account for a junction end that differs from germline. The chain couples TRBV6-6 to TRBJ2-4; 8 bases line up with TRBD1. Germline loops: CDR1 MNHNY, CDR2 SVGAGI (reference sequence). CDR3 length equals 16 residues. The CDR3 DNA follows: TGTGCCAGCAGACTCGCCCAGGGGGCGTCCAAAAACATTCGGTACTTC. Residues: CASRLAQGASKNIRYF.

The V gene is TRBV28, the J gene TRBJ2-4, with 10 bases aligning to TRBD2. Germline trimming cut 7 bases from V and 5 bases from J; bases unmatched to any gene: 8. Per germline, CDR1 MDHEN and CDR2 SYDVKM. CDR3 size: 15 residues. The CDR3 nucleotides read TGTGCCAGCACCAACCTAGCGGGAGTCGAAAACATTCAGTACTTC. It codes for CASTNLAGVENIQYF.

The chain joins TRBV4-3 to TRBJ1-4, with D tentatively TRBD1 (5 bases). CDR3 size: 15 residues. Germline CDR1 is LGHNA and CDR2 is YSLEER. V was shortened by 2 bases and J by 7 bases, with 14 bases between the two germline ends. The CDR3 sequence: CASSQRGTPSEKLFF. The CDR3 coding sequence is TGCGCCAGCAGCCAAAGAGGGACTCCGTCTGAAAAACTGTTTTTT.

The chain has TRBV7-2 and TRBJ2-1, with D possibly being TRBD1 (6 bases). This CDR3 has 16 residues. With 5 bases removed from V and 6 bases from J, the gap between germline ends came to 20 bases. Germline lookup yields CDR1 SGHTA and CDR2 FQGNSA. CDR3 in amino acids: CASSLQTGDPLNEQFF. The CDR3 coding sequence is TGTGCCAGCAGCCTACAGACAGGCGATCCGCTCAATGAGCAGTTCTTC.

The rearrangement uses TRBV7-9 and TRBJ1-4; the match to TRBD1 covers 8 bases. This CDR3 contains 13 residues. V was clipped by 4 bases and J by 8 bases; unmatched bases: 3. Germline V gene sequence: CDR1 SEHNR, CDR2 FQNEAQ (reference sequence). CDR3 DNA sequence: TGTGCCAGCAGCTCGTCAGGGGGCGAAAAACTGTTTTTT. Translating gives CASSSSGGEKLFF.

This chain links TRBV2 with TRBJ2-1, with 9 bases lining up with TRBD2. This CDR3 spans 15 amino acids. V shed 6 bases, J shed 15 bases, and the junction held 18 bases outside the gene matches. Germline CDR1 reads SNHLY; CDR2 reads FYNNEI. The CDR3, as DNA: TGTGCCAGCAGGAGGGAGAGTAGCGGGAGAGGGTCGCTGTTCTTC. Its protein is CASRRESSGRGSLFF.